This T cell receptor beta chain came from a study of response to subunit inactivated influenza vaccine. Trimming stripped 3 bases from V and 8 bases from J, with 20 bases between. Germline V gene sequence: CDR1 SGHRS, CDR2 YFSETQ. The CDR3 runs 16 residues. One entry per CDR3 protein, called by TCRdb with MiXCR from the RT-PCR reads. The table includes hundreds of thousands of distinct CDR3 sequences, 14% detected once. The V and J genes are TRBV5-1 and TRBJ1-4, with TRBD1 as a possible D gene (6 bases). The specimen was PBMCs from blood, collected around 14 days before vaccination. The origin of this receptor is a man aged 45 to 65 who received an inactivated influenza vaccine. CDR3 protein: CASSSATVLGGEKLFF. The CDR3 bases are TGCGCCAGCAGCTCCGCAACCGTTCTCGGGGGCGAAAAACTGTTTTTT.